The rows below give T cell receptor beta chains drawn from one sample of a study of response to subunit inactivated influenza vaccine. TCRdb analysed the RT-PCR reads with MiXCR anew, one entry per CDR3 protein. The sample shows a few hundred thousand distinct CDR3 sequences, 14% of them seen only once. The sample in question was PBMCs from blood, obtained roughly 12 days after vaccination. These receptors came from a man in his forties or fifties who received an inactivated influenza vaccine. Each CDR3 is given with its conserved first and last residue. The order of the fields is clone size, V gene, D gene, J gene, CDR3 protein, CDR3 DNA. The D gene is left open where the match is weak. Some rows have no size entry. The others give once, few or many, or a class for an expanded clone.

>NA|TRBV27|NA|TRBJ2-6
CASSVDPTNVLTF
TGTGCCAGCAGCGTGGACCCTACCAACGTCCTGACTTTC
>NA|TRBV27|TRBD2|TRBJ2-1
CASSPRLAGSAYNEQFF
TGTGCCAGCAGTCCACGACTAGCGGGGTCCGCCTACAATGAGCAGTTCTTC
>few|TRBV7-9|NA|TRBJ2-7
CASSLGGGQNLYEQYF
TGTGCCAGCAGCTTAGGAGGAGGACAGAACCTCTACGAGCAGTACTTC
>NA|TRBV5-1|TRBD1|TRBJ2-7
CASSTGTGGAYEQYF
TGCGCCAGCAGCACTGGGACAGGGGGGGCTTACGAGCAGTACTTC
>few|TRBV5-5|NA|TRBJ2-7
CASSPKDWDYEQYF
TGTGCCAGCAGCCCAAAAGACTGGGACTACGAGCAGTACTTC
>NA|TRBV6-6|NA|TRBJ2-3
CASSGPVSDTQYF
TGTGCCAGCAGCGGACCAGTTTCGGATACGCAGTATTTT
>NA|TRBV6-1|TRBD1|TRBJ2-7
CAATPGQGYEQYF
TGTGCCGCCACCCCGGGACAGGGCTACGAGCAGTACTTC
>many|TRBV12-3/TRBV12-4|NA|TRBJ1-5
CASSRAGPAQPQHF
TGTGCCAGCAGTAGGGCAGGGCCCGCCCAGCCCCAGCATTTT
>many|TRBV5-1|NA|TRBJ2-7
CASSFGQGYYEQYF
TGCGCCAGCAGCTTCGGGCAGGGGTATTACGAGCAGTACTTC
>many|TRBV6-5|NA|TRBJ2-3
CASSYLGTDTQYF
TGTGCCAGCAGTTACTTGGGTACAGATACGCAGTATTTT